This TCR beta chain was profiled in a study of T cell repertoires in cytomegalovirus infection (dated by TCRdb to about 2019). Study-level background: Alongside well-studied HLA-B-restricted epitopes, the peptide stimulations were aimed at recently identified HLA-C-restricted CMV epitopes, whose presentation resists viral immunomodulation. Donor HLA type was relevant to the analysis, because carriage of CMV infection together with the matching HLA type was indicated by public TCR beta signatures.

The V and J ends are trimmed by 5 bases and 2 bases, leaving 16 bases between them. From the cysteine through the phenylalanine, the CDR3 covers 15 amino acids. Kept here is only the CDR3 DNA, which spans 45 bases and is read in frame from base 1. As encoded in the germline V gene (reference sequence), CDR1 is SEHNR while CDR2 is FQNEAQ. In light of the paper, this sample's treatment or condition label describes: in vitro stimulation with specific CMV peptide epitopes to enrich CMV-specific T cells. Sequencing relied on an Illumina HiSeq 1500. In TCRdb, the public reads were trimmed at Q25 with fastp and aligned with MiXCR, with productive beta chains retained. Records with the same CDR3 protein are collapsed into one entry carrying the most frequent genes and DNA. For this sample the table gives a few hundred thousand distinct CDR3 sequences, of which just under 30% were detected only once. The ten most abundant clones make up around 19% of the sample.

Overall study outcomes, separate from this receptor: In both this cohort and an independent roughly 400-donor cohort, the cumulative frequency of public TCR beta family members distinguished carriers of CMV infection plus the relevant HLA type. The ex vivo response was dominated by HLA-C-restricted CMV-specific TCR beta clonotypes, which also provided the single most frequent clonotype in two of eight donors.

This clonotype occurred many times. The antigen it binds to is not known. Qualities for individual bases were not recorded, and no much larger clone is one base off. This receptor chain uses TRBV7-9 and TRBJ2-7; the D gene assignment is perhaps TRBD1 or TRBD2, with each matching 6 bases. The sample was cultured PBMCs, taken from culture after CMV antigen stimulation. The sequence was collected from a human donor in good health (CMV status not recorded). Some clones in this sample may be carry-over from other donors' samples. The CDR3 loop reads CASSPRGGAPYEQYF. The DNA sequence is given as TGTGCCAGCAGCCCCAGGGGCGGGGCTCCCTACGAGCAGTACTTC.